This record looks at one T cell receptor beta chain sequence and its context. Its antigen is still unknown. This sequence may be a read error, since a much larger clone differs from it by one base. Trimming cost V 2 bases and J 10 bases, with 12 bases left between them. The germline V gene has CDR1 MDHEN and CDR2 SYDVKM. This CDR3 spans 14 amino acids. Production of TCR cDNA was by 5'RACE template switching, which also added a universal primer site and UMIs. TCRdb ran MiXCR on the 5' RACE reads and lists one entry per CDR3 protein. This sample has about 140,000 distinct CDR3 sequences, with 7.7% found just once. This entry comes from a study of T cells after yellow fever vaccination. Points from the study as a whole: FACS-sorted repertoires could contain abundant clonotypes contaminating from the bulk population. Reappearance after the booster was observed for most primary-vaccination clones (roughly 97% CD4, over 75% CD8).

This chain uses TRBV28 with TRBJ1-6; D possibly corresponds to TRBD1 (6 bases). This clonotype originated in a man aged 30-40 years who received the YFV17D yellow fever vaccine. The source material was CD4+ T cells sorted from PBMCs, sampled 5 days after the yellow fever booster vaccination. The CDR3 is CASSLDGGESPLHF. DNA of the CDR3: TGTGCCAGCAGTTTAGACGGGGGCGAATCACCCCTCCACTTT.